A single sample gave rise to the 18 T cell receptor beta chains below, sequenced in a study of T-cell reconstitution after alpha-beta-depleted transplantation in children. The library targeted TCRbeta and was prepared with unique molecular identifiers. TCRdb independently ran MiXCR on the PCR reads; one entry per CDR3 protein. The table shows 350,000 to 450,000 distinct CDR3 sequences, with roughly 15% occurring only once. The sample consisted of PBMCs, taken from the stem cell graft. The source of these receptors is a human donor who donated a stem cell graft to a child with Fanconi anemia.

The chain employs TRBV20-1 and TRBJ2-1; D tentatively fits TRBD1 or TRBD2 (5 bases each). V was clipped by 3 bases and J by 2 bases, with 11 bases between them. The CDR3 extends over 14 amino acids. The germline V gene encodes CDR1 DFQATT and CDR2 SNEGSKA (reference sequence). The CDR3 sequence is CSARGDPTYNEQFF. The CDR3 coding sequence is TGCAGTGCTAGGGGGGACCCGACCTACAATGAGCAGTTCTTC.

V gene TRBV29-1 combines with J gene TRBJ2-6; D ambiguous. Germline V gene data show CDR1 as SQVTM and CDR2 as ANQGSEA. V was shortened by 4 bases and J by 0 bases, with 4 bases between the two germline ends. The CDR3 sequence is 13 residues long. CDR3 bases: TGCAGCGTTGGGACCTCTGGGGCCAACGTCCTGACTTTC. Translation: CSVGTSGANVLTF.

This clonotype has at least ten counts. The CDR3 coding sequence is TGTGCCAGCAGCTTGCCCCCGGGCCCAGCGGGGGAGACCCAGTACTTC. As protein: CASSLPPGPAGETQYF. This chain connects TRBV7-9 to TRBJ2-5, with 7 bases fitting TRBD2. CDR1 is SEHNR, CDR2 FQNEAQ, per germline (reference sequence). CDR3 size: 16 residues. Trimming at V came to 3 bases and at J to 5 bases, leaving 12 bases not matched to a gene.

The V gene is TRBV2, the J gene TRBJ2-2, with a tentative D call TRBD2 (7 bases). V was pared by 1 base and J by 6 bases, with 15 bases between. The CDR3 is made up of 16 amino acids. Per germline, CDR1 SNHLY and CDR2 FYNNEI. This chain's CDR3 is CASSEDGGRFPGELFF. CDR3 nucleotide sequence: TGTGCCAGCAGTGAAGACGGGGGGCGTTTCCCCGGGGAGCTGTTTTTT.

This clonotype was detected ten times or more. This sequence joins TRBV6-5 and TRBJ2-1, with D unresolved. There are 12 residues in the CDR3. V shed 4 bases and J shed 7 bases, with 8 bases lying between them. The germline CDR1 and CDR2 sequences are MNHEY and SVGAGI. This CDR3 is CASSSRVNEQFF. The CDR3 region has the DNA TGTGCCAGCAGTTCTAGGGTTAATGAGCAGTTCTTC.

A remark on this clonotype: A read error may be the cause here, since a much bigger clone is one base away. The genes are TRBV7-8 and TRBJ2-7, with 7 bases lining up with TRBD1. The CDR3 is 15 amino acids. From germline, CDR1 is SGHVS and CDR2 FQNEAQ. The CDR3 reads CASSLRRQGSYEHYF. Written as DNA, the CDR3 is TGTGCCAGCAGCTTAAGGAGACAGGGCTCCTACGAGCATTACTTC.

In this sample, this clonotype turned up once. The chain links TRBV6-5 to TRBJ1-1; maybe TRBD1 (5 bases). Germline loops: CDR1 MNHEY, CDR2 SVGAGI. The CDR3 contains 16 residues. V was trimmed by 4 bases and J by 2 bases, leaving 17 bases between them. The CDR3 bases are TGTGCCAGCAGTTCACCCGGGGGGATGCGAAACACTGAAGCTTTCTTT. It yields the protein CASSSPGGMRNTEAFF.

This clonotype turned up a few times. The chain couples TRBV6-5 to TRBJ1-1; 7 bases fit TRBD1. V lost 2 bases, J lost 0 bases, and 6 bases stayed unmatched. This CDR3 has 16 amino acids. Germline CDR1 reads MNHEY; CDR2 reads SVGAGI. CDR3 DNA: TGTGCCAGCAGTTACAGGGGGCGGGGCGTGAACACTGAAGCTTTCTTT. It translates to CASSYRGRGVNTEAFF.

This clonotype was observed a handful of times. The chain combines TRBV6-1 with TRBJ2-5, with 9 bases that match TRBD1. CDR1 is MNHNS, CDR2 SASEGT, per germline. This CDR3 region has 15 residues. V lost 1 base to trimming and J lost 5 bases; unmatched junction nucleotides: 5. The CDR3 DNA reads TGTGCCAGCAGTGAAGGTGGGACAGGGTTCGAGACCCAGTACTTC. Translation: CASSEGGTGFETQYF.

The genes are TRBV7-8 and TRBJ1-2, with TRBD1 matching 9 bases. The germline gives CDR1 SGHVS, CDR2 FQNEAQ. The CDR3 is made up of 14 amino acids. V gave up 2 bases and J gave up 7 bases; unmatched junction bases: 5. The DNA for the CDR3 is TGTGCCAGCAGCTTAATGGGGACAGGGTCTGGCTACACCTTC. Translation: CASSLMGTGSGYTF.

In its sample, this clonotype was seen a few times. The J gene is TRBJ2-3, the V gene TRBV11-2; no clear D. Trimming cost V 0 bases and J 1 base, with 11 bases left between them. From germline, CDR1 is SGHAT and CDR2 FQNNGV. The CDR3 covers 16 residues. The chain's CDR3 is CASSLESTPGTDTQYF. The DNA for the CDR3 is TGTGCCAGCAGCTTAGAGTCGACGCCGGGCACAGATACGCAGTATTTT.

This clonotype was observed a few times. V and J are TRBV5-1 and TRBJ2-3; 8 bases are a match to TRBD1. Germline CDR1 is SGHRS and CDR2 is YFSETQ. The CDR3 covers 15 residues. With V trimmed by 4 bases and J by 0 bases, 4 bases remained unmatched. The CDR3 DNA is TGCGCCAGCAGCCTGACAGGGGAAAGCACAGATACGCAGTATTTT. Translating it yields CASSLTGESTDTQYF.

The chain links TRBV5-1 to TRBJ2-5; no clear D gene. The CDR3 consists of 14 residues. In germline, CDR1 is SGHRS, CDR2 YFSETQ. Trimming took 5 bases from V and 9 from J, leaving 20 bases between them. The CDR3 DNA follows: TGCGCCAGCAGACCGGCAGGAATGACCGTGGCCCAGTACTTC. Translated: CASRPAGMTVAQYF.

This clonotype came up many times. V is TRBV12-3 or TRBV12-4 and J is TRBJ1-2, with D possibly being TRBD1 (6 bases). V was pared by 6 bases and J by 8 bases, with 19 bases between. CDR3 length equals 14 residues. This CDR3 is CASSQGPRSDGYTF. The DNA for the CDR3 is TGTGCCAGCAGCCAGGGGCCCCGGAGCGACGGCTACACCTTC.

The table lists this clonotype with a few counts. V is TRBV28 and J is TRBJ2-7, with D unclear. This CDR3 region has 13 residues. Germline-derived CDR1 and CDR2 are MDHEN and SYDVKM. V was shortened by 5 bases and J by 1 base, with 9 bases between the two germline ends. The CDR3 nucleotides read TGTGCCAGCAGTAGGACCAATTCCTACGAGCAGTACGTC. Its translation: CASSRTNSYEQYV.

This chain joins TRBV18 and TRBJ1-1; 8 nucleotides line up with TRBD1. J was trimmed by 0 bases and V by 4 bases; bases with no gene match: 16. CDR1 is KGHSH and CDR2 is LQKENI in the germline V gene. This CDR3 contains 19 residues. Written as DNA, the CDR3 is TGTGCCAGCTCACTTTTCCAGGGGGCGGGTTTTGGGATGAACACTGAAGCTTTCTTT. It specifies CASSLFQGAGFGMNTEAFF.

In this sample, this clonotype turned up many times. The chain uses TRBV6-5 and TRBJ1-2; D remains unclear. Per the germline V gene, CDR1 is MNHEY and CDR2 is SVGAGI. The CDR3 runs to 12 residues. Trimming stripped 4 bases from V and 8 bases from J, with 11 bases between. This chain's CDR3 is CASSSEYGGYTF. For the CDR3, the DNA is TGTGCCAGCAGTTCCGAGTATGGCGGCTACACCTTC.

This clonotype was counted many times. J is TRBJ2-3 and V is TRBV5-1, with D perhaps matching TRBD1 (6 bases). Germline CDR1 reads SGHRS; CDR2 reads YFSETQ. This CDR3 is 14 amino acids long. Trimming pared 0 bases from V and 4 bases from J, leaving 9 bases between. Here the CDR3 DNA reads TGCGCCAGCAGCTTGGACACAGGGTCAGATACGCAGTATTTT. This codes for CASSLDTGSDTQYF.